Below are 24 T cell receptor beta chains sequenced from a single sample in a study of T cell responses to AZD1222 COVID-19 vaccine. TCRdb's copy holds only in-frame clones and misses some; the assay was immunoSEQ multiplex PCR. In the table there are fewer than 150,000 clones, 84% of which are singletons. Sample: peripheral blood, taken on day 0 of AZD1222 vaccination. Receptor source: an adult in good health.

The chain recombines TRBV7-3 with TRBJ2-6; 8 bases fit TRBD1. Germline CDR1 SGHTA, CDR2 FQGTGA. This CDR3 contains 17 residues. V lost 5 bases, J lost 1 base, and 7 bases stayed unmatched. The CDR3 spells CASSPRDRQSGANVLTF. The DNA of the CDR3 is TGTGCCAGCAGCCCTCGGGACAGGCAGTCTGGGGCCAACGTCCTGACTTTC.

The CDR3 region is CASRTVLMNTEAFF. As DNA, the CDR3 is TGTGCCAGCAGAACAGTTCTCATGAACACTGAAGCTTTCTTT. The chain joins TRBV28 to TRBJ1-1; D is uncertain. Germline loops: CDR1 MDHEN, CDR2 SYDVKM. Trimming stripped 6 bases from V and 0 bases from J, with 11 bases between. The CDR3 spans 14 residues.

The chain is built from TRBV19 and TRBJ2-7, with D perhaps matching TRBD1 or TRBD2 (5 bases each). The germline CDR1 and CDR2 sequences are LNHDA and SQIVND (reference sequence). V shed 5 bases and J shed 2 bases, with 13 bases lying between them. This CDR3 has 14 residues. The CDR3 DNA reads TGTGCCAGTAGTCCCGGGACGGGGACCTACGAGCAGTACTTC. It specifies CASSPGTGTYEQYF.

This sequence joins TRBV9 and TRBJ1-2, with TRBD1 matching 8 bases. Trimming took 3 bases from V and 4 from J; bases not matched to a gene: 2. Germline lookup yields CDR1 SGDLS and CDR2 YYNGEE. CDR3 length equals 13 residues. CDR3 bases: TGTGCCAGCAGCGGGGGACAGGTCTATGGCTACACCTTC. Protein sequence: CASSGGQVYGYTF. Combining the CDR3 with reference TRBV9 and TRBJ1-2 gives the whole variable domain DSGVTQTPKHLITATGQRVTLRCSPRSGDLSVYWYQQSLDQGLQFLIQYYNGEERAKGNILERFSAQQFPDLHSELNLSSLELGDSALYFCASSGGQVYGYTFGSGTRLTVV.

The rearrangement links TRBV5-8 to TRBJ2-7; D remains ambiguous. Germline V gene data show CDR1 as SGHTS and CDR2 as YDEGEE. The CDR3 length is 16 residues. Trimming stripped 2 bases from V and 3 bases from J, with 18 bases between. CDR3 sequence: CASSFGPVEVGYEQYF. CDR3 coding DNA: TGTGCCAGCAGCTTTGGACCGGTCGAGGTTGGCTACGAGCAGTACTTC.

The rearrangement links TRBV30 to TRBJ1-1, with 7 bases aligning to TRBD1. Germline V lookup: CDR1 GTSNPN, CDR2 SVGIG (reference sequence). V shed 8 bases and J 4 bases; nucleotides not matched to a gene: 7. The CDR3 loop spans 12 amino acids. CDR3 coding DNA: TGTGCCCGGAAGACAGGGTCCACTGAAGCTTTCTTT. This sequence encodes CARKTGSTEAFF.

The CDR3 spells CASSLLGGGDTGELFF. CDR3 bases: TGCGCCAGCAGCCTGCTGGGCGGGGGTGACACCGGGGAGCTGTTTTTT. The J gene is TRBJ2-2, the V gene TRBV5-1; 7 nucleotides align to TRBD2. The germline V gene has CDR1 SGHRS and CDR2 YFSETQ. Trimming at V came to 4 bases and at J to 3 bases, leaving 9 bases not matched to a gene. The length of the CDR3 is 16 residues. Complete variable domain (other parts from reference TRBV5-1 and TRBJ2-2): KAGVTQTPRYLIKTRGQQVTLSCSPISGHRSVSWYQQTPGQGLQFLFEYFSETQRNKGNFPGRFSGRQFSNSRSEMNVSTLELGDSALYLCASSLLGGGDTGELFFGEGSRLTVL.

The V and J genes are TRBV27 and TRBJ2-1; 10 nucleotides match TRBD1. The germline V gene encodes CDR1 MNHEY and CDR2 SMNVEV (reference sequence). V lost 1 base to trimming and J lost 5 bases; unmatched junction nucleotides: 2. The CDR3 sequence is 15 residues long. CDR3 nucleotides: TGTGCCAGCAGTTTATACGACAGGGGGCACAATGAGCAGTTCTTC. Translating gives CASSLYDRGHNEQFF.

The chain employs TRBV19 and TRBJ1-1; D gene uncertain. The V and J ends lost 3 bases and 6 bases respectively, with 11 bases between them. Germline-derived CDR1 and CDR2 are LNHDA and SQIVND (reference sequence). This CDR3 contains 13 residues. The CDR3 DNA reads as TGTGCCAGTAGTATTCCGTTGGCAGCTGAAGCTTTCTTT. Its protein is CASSIPLAAEAFF.

V is TRBV28 and J is TRBJ2-3; 16 bases agree with TRBD2. CDR3 length: 18 residues. Germline CDR1 reads MDHEN; CDR2 reads SYDVKM. V was pared by 10 bases and J by 1 base, with 11 bases of the junction left unmatched. The CDR3 spells CATLGLAGGPVGTDTQYF. The CDR3 bases are TGTGCCACCCTGGGACTAGCGGGGGGGCCGGTCGGCACAGATACGCAGTATTTT.

This clone is a singleton in its sample. The rearrangement uses TRBV28 and TRBJ1-6, with TRBD1 matching over 12 bases. CDR3 length: 15 amino acids. After removal of 3 bases from V and 9 bases from J, the junction contained 3 bases not matched to a gene. Germline CDR1 is MDHEN and CDR2 is SYDVKM. The CDR3 reads CASSFWDRGRSPLHF. The DNA of the CDR3 is TGTGCCAGCAGTTTTTGGGACAGGGGGCGTTCACCCCTCCACTTT. Full variable domain (remainder filled in from reference TRBV28 and TRBJ1-6): DVKVTQSSRYLVKRTGEKVFLECVQDMDHENMFWYRQDPGLGLRLIYFSYDVKMKEKGDIPEGYSVSREKKERFSLILESASTNQTSMYLCASSFWDRGRSPLHFGNGTRLTVT.

This sequence joins TRBV7-3 and TRBJ1-1; a possible D gene is TRBD1 (5 bases). Trimming cost V 5 bases and J 2 bases, with 12 bases left between them. There are 14 residues in the CDR3. Looked up from germline, CDR1 is SGHTA and CDR2 is FQGTGA. The chain's CDR3 is CASSPRGGNTEAFF. The DNA for the CDR3 is TGTGCCAGCAGCCCGAGGGGAGGAAACACTGAAGCTTTCTTT.

This clone has more than one count but fewer than ten. The J gene is TRBJ1-1, the V gene TRBV30; possible D gene TRBD1, 5 bases. V lost 2 bases and J 4 bases, leaving 14 bases between the germline ends. CDR3 length: 14 residues. Looked up from germline, CDR1 is GTSNPN and CDR2 is SVGIG (reference sequence). CDR3 sequence (DNA): TGTGCCTGGAGTCCGGGACCGGGCGGCACTGAAGCTTTCTTT. This encodes CAWSPGPGGTEAFF.

The chain uses TRBV29-1 and TRBJ1-1; 8 nucleotides agree with TRBD1. Trimming cost V 8 bases and J 8 bases; bases outside gene matches: 7. CDR1 is SQVTM, CDR2 ANQGSEA, per germline. This CDR3 comprises 11 residues. CDR3 bases: TGCAGCTCTCGAACAGGGGGGGAAGCTTTCTTT. Protein: CSSRTGGEAFF.

The gene calls are TRBV9 and TRBJ1-6, with TRBD1 matching 8 bases. Germline V gives CDR1 SGDLS, CDR2 YYNGEE. The CDR3 sequence is 14 residues long. Losses at the gene ends were 2 bases for V and 7 bases for J; bases not matched to a gene: 2. CDR3 in amino acids: CASSVGQENSPLHF. CDR3 in DNA: TGTGCCAGCAGCGTGGGACAGGAAAATTCACCCCTCCACTTT.

This clone was found once. V usage is TRBV30 and J usage is TRBJ2-1; D remains ambiguous. The CDR3 spans 12 residues. Per the germline V gene, CDR1 is GTSNPN and CDR2 is SVGIG (reference sequence). V lost 4 bases and J lost 3, with 7 bases in between. The CDR3 coding sequence is TGTGCCTGGATGCAGGACTACAATGAGCAGTTCTTC. Amino acid sequence: CAWMQDYNEQFF.

V and J are TRBV5-1 and TRBJ1-2; D is possibly TRBD1 (5 bases). V was shortened by 4 bases and J by 6 bases, with 19 bases between the two germline ends. This CDR3 has 15 residues. Germline CDR1 reads SGHRS; CDR2 reads YFSETQ. CDR3 amino acids: CASSPAGDGKNGYTF. In nucleotides, the CDR3 is TGCGCCAGCAGCCCGGCGGGGGACGGGAAAAATGGCTACACCTTC. Drawing the rest from reference TRBV5-1 and TRBJ1-2, the complete variable domain is KAGVTQTPRYLIKTRGQQVTLSCSPISGHRSVSWYQQTPGQGLQFLFEYFSETQRNKGNFPGRFSGRQFSNSRSEMNVSTLELGDSALYLCASSPAGDGKNGYTFGSGTRLTVV.

The rearrangement uses TRBV3-1 (or the pseudogene TRBV3-2) and TRBJ2-3; 10 nucleotides align to TRBD2. The CDR3 sequence is 17 residues long. Per germline, CDR1 LGHDT and CDR2 YNNKEL (reference sequence). The trim removed 3 bases at V and 5 bases at J, leaving 11 bases unmatched. CDR3 sequence (DNA): TGTGCCAGCAGCCAGCGTCTAAGCGGGGGGGCCGTAGATACGCAGTATTTT. As protein: CASSQRLSGGAVDTQYF.

This clone was recorded once. The V and J genes are TRBV3-1 (or the pseudogene TRBV3-2) and TRBJ1-1; 7 bases align to TRBD1. CDR1 LGHDT and CDR2 YNNKEL come from the germline V gene (reference sequence). The J segment lost 1 base and the V segment lost 5 bases, leaving 4 bases of the junction unmatched. This CDR3 contains 14 residues. CDR3 sequence (DNA): TGTGCCAGCAGCTCTACAGGGGCGAACACTGAAGCTTTCTTT. Residues: CASSSTGANTEAFF.

This rearrangement joins TRBV15 to TRBJ1-6; the D gene is possibly TRBD1 (6 bases). The V end lost 6 bases, the J end lost 9 bases, and 12 bases lay between the germline ends. The length of the CDR3 is 13 residues. The germline gives CDR1 LNHNV, CDR2 YYDKDF (reference sequence). The CDR3 protein is CATSLGAISPLHF. CDR3 nucleotide sequence: TGTGCCACCAGTTTGGGGGCTATTTCACCCCTCCACTTT.

With respect to this clone: Mismatch with germline at one junction end may stem from a read error. J is TRBJ2-5 and V is TRBV28; TRBD2 might be the D (6 bases). Germline CDR1 and CDR2: MDHEN and SYDVKM. This CDR3 spans 16 amino acids. DNA of the CDR3: TGTGCCAGCAGGCATGGGGGGACGTCCAACCAAGGGACCCAGTACTTC. Protein sequence: CASRHGGTSNQGTQYF.

This chain uses TRBV2 with TRBJ1-1; the D is unclear. The germline CDR1 and CDR2 sequences are SNHLY and FYNNEI. This CDR3 contains 14 residues. V was pared by 4 bases and J by 0 bases, with 9 bases between. CDR3 loop: CASSVAQLNTEAFF. The CDR3 DNA follows: TGTGCCAGCAGTGTTGCTCAGCTGAACACTGAAGCTTTCTTT.

In this sample, this clone turned up once. The V call is TRBV3-1 (or the pseudogene TRBV3-2), the J call TRBJ1-5; D is ambiguous. There are 15 residues in the CDR3. From germline, CDR1 is LGHDT and CDR2 YNNKEL (reference sequence). V lost 4 bases to trimming and J lost 0 bases, with 10 bases between them. DNA for the CDR3: TGTGCCAGCAGCCTAGGACTTTATAGCAATCAGCCCCAGCATTTT. This codes for CASSLGLYSNQPQHF.

V usage is TRBV5-6 and J usage is TRBJ1-1; 8 nucleotides match TRBD1. After removal of 2 bases from V and 1 base from J, the junction contained 4 bases not matched to a gene. The CDR3 consists of 15 residues. Germline CDR1 is SGHDT and CDR2 is YYEEEE. CDR3 coding DNA: TGTGCCAGCAGCTTAGCCGGGACAGGGAACACTGAAGCTTTCTTT. It yields the protein CASSLAGTGNTEAFF. The full variable domain, rest sourced from reference TRBV5-6 and TRBJ1-1, is DAGVTQSPTHLIKTRGQQVTLRCSPKSGHDTVSWYQQALGQGPQFIFQYYEEEERQRGNFPDRFSGHQFPNYSSELNVNALLLGDSALYLCASSLAGTGNTEAFFGQGTRLTVV.